Listed here is a single TCR beta chain. This record comes from a study of control samples from healthy donors and cancer patients. CDR1 and CDR2 from the germline V gene are MNHEY and SMNVEV (reference sequence). The J segment lost 3 bases and the V segment lost 6 bases, leaving 8 bases of the junction unmatched. CDR3 length: 14 amino acids. TCRdb keeps only in-frame clones here, not all; method: immunoSEQ multiplex PCR. Counted here are about 130,000 clones, around 94% occurring once; the ten biggest clones make up 13% to 15%. The receptor was derived from a man aged 55 to 70 with colorectal cancer. The rearrangement joins TRBV27 to TRBJ2-7; 7 nucleotides agree with TRBD1. Sequenced: PBMCs. The CDR3 protein is CASRRQGPNYEQYF. CDR3 sequence (DNA): TGTGCCAGCAGGCGACAGGGTCCGAACTACGAGCAGTACTTC.